This T cell receptor beta chain is drawn from a study of breast tumors, draining lymph nodes, adjacent tissues (dated by TCRdb to 2015 to 2016). Study-level background: Breast cancer patients provided tumor, adjacent nontumor tissue and axillary lymph nodes, and the study compared the TCR beta repertoires across these three sources. In human breast cancer, the study set out to evaluate how tumor, surrounding tissue and draining lymph node repertoires relate to one another and whether T cells may move between these sites. On the study overall, not on this receptor specifically: The data were judged consistent with most tumor T cells deriving from the lymph node and then expanding within tumor tissue. The study presented the conclusion that tumor T cells originate in lymph nodes as consistent with a hypothesis, not as something directly demonstrated. In luminal-like breast cancer, tumor and nontumor tissue repertoires resembled each other significantly more than in basal-like breast cancer. Tumors showed preferential V and J gene usage, and their T-cell repertoire diversity fell below that of lymph nodes yet above that of nontumor tissue.

The reads were generated on an Illumina HiSeq 2000. TCR beta chain libraries were generated through multiplex PCR amplification. The amplified TCR beta chain products were analyzed by high-throughput sequencing. The public reads were reanalyzed by TCRdb: fastp trimming at Q25, MiXCR alignment, in-frame beta chains only. A single entry per CDR3 protein holds the most common genes and DNA from its merged rows. The sample table shows over 200,000 distinct CDR3 sequences, and approximately 29% are seen once. The top ten clones comprise 1.1% to 1.5% of the sample. The lymph node samples were taken from the axillary draining lymph nodes of breast cancer patients. The CDR1 and CDR2 encoded by the germline V gene are MNHEY and SVGAGI. Germline trimming amounts to 5 bases on V and 4 bases on J, with 5 as the count of junction bases outside the gene matches. The CDR3 runs 13 residues from the cysteine to the phenylalanine. CDR3 DNA is the only sequence kept; it has 39 bases, read in frame from the first base.

This clonotype came up many times. Its binding antigen is unknown. No much larger clonotype is one base removed from it; base qualities were not supplied. This receptor was obtained from a female donor with breast cancer. Some clones in this sample may be carry-over from other donors' samples. What was sequenced was axillary lymph node tissue. The sequence is built from TRBV6-5 and TRBJ2-7, with 7 junctional bases fitting TRBD2. The CDR3 region reads CASSPNSGYEQYF. The nucleotides read TGTGCCAGCAGTCCTAATAGCGGGTACGAGCAGTACTTC.